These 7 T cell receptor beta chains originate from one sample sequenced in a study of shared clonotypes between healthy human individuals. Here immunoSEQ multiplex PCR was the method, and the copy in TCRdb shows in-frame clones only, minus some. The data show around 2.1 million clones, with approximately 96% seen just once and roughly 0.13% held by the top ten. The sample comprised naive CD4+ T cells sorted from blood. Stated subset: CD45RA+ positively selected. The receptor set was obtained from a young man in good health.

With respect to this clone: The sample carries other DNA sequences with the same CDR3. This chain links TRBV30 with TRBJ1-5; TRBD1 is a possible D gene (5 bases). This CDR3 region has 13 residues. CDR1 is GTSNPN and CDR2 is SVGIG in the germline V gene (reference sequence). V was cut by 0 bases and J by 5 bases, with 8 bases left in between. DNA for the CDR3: TGTGCCTGGAGTGTAGGGGCTTATCAGCCCCAGCATTTT. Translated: CAWSVGAYQPQHF.

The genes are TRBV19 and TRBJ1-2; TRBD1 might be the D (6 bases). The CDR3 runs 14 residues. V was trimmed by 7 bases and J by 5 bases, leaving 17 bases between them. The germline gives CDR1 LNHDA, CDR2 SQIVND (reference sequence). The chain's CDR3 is CASTDGGLGYGYTF. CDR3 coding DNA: TGTGCCAGTACCGATGGGGGGCTCGGGTATGGCTACACCTTC.

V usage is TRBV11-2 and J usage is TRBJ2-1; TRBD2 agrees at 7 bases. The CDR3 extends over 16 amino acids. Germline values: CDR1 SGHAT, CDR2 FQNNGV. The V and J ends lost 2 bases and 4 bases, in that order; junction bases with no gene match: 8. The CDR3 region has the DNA TGTGCCAGCAGCTTATACGGGACTATTTCATACAATGAGCAGTTCTTC. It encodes CASSLYGTISYNEQFF.

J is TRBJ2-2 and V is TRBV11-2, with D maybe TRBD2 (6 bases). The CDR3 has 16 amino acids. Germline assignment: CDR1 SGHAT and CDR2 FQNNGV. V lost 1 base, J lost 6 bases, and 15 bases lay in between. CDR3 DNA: TGTGCCAGCAGCTTAGGGCTAGCGATGAGCTCCGGGGAGCTGTTTTTT. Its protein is CASSLGLAMSSGELFF.

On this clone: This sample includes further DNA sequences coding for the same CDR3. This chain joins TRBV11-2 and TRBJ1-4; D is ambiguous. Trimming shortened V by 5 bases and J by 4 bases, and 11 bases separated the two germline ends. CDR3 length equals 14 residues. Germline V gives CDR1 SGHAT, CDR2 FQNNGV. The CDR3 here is CASSRGQINEKLFF. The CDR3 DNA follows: TGTGCCAGCAGCCGCGGGCAGATTAATGAAAAACTGTTTTTT.

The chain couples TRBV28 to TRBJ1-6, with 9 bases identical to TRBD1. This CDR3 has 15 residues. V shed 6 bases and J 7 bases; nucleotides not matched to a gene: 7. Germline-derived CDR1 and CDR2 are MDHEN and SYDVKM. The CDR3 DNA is TGTGCCAGCAGCTTAGGACAGGGGAGGAATTCACCCCTCCACTTT. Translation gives CASSLGQGRNSPLHF.

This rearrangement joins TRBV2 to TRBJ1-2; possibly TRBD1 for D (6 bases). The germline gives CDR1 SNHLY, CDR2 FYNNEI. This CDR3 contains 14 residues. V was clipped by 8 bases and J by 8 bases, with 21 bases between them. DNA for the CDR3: TGTGCCAGCGGGAGATTAAGGGGGGGTCTCGGCTACACCTTC. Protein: CASGRLRGGLGYTF.